In its sample, the clone carrying this T cell receptor beta chain was seen a few times. The data were taken from a study of B cell selection in AIRE deficiency. CD4+CD127+ cells were sorted as the conventional CD4 T cells. TCRdb's copy holds only in-frame clones and misses some; the assay was immunoSEQ multiplex PCR. The data hold some 20,000 clones, with 95% to 98% observed a single time. Germline V gene data show CDR1 as SGDLS and CDR2 as YYNGEE. The CDR3 spans 14 residues. Trimming shortened V by 0 bases and J by 2 bases, and 8 bases separated the two germline ends. Sequencing input: conventional CD4+ T cells sorted from PBMCs. The rearrangement links TRBV9 to TRBJ2-5; weak D call: TRBD1 (6 bases). The sequence derives from a human donor with AIRE deficiency. CDR3 region: CASSVAQGQETQYF. The CDR3 nucleotides are TGTGCCAGCAGCGTAGCTCAGGGGCAAGAGACCCAGTACTTC.